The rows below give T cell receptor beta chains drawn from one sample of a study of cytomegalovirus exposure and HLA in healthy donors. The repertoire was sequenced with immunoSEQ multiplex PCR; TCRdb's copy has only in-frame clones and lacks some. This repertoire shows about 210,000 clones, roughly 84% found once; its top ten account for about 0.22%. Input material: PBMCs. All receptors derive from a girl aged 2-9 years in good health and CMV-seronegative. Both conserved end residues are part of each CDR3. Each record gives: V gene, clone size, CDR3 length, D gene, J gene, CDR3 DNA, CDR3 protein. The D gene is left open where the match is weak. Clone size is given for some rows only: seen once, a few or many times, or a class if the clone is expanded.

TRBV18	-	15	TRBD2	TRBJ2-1	TGTGCCAGCTCACCAGACGGGAGGGCCCTTAATGAGCAGTTCTTC	CASSPDGRALNEQFF
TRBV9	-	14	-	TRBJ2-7	TGTGCCAGCAGCACACAGGTTTCAACCTACGAGCAGTACTTC	CASSTQVSTYEQYF
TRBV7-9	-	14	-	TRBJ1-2	TGTGCCAGCAGCTTAGATGGCAGGCGAAGTGGCTACACCTTC	CASSLDGRRSGYTF
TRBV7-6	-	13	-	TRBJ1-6	TGTGCCAGCAGCTTAGGGAGGGGTTCACCCCTCCACTTT	CASSLGRGSPLHF
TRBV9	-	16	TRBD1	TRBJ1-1	TGTGCCAGCACCGAGATAGGACAGGGATTGAACACTGAAGCTTTCTTT	CASTEIGQGLNTEAFF
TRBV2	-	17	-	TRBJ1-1	TGTGCCAGCAGTGAAGCAGGAGCGGGGGTTATGAACACTGAAGCTTTCTTT	CASSEAGAGVMNTEAFF
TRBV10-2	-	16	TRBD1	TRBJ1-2	TGCGCCAGCAGTGAGGTCCGGGACAGGGTAGCCTATGGCTACACCTTC	CASSEVRDRVAYGYTF
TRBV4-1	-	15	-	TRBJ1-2	TGCGCCAGCAGCCAAGATCTCCGGGGGAGGTATGGCTACACCTTC	CASSQDLRGRYGYTF
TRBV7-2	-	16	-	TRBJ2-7	TGTGCCAGCAGCCCTAGTCGGCAGGGGAACTCCTACGAGCAGTACTTC	CASSPSRQGNSYEQYF
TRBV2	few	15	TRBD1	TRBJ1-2	TGTGCCAGCAGCTTGGGTACTGGGGACAGCTATGGCTACACCTTC	CASSLGTGDSYGYTF
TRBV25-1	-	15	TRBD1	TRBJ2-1	TGTGCCAGCAGGCAAACCGGGACAGGGCCCCATGAGCAGTTCTTC	CASRQTGTGPHEQFF